This T cell receptor beta chain was identified during a study of cytomegalovirus exposure and HLA in healthy donors. Study information: Among 350 to 500 genotyped donors, around 77% fell in the Caucasian-associated ancestry cluster.

Turning to this clone: Its antigen is currently unknown.

Study-wide results and caveats: Usually a TCR sequence was rare, but some public TCRs were found in many donors.

Vbeta (60) and Jbeta (13) primers were used in the PCR. Assay: immunoSEQ multiplex PCR; the TCRdb copy retains only in-frame clones and omits some. The sample has about 55,000 clones, approximately 80% seen once. Germline V gene data show CDR1 as LNHNV and CDR2 as YYDKDF (reference sequence). V was pared by 4 bases and J by 3 bases, with 7 bases of the junction left unmatched. This CDR3 region has 16 residues. The gene calls are TRBV15 and TRBJ1-5, with 9 bases that match TRBD1. The sequence came from a female donor in good health and CMV-seronegative. Sample: PBMCs. The CDR3 here is CATSKPGQGDNQPQHF. CDR3 nucleotide sequence: TGTGCCACCAGCAAACCGGGACAGGGAGACAATCAGCCCCAGCATTTT.